This T cell receptor beta chain stems from a study of control samples from healthy donors and cancer patients (dated by TCRdb to between 2020 and 2021). At the junction V is shortened by 5 bases and J by 3 bases, with 16 bases in between. Measured from the cysteine to the phenylalanine, the CDR3 is 15 residues long. The only DNA kept is the CDR3, 45 bases in frame from the first base. For CDR1 and CDR2, the germline V gene (reference sequence) lists LNHDA and SQIVND. As for this clone: The antigen it recognizes is unknown. No qualities accompany the bases; no much larger clone lies one base away.

Libraries were built with the immunoSEQ multiplex PCR assay. Sourced from immuneACCESS, this table was stored by TCRdb with only in-frame sequences that have V and J called. A share of the clones is absent; for the studies checked, an unresolved V gene accounts for under half, and the remainder has no known explanation. This sample is represented by roughly 55,000 clones; about 96% of them were singletons. The top ten constitute approximately 1% of the sample. The receptor's source is a woman aged 18-29 years in good health. Sequencing used blood. This sequence uses TRBV19 and TRBJ1-1; the D region possibly corresponds to TRBD1 (6 bases align). The DNA is TGTGCCAGTAGTTCCGCCAGGGGTTCCTACACTGAAGCTTTCTTT. This translates into CASSSARGSYTEAFF.